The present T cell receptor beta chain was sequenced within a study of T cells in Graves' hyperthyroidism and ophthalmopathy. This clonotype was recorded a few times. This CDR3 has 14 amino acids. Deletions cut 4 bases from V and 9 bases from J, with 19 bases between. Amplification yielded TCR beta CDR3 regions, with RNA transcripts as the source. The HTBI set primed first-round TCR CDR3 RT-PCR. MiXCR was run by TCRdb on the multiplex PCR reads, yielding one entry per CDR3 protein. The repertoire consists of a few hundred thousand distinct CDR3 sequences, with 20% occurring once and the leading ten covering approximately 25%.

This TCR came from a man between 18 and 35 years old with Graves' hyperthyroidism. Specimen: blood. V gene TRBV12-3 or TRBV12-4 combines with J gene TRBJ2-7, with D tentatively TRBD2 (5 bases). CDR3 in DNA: TGTGCCAGCAGTTCCCCCTTTTTCCGGGAACTGCAGTACTTC. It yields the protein CASSSPFFRELQYF.